Sequencing of this T cell receptor beta chain was carried out in a study of blood T cell repertoires in COVID-19. Study-level background: Nucleic acid was either cDNA or gDNA, and it came from T cells, B-cell-depleted T cells, or PBMCs.

Produced via immunoSEQ multiplex PCR; TCRdb's table is partial and in-frame only. The data show under 300,000 clones, with 86% seen just once and about 12% held by the top ten. The CDR3 is 13 amino acids. V lost 7 bases, J lost 1 base, and 10 bases lay in between. Sequences were obtained from peripheral blood. The sequence came from a man older than 75 with acute or convalescent COVID-19. The chain carries TRBV12-3 or TRBV12-4 and TRBJ1-2; tentative D call: TRBD1 (5 bases). CDR3 protein: CASTQDLNYGYTF. CDR3 nucleotides: TGTGCCAGCACACAGGATCTTAACTATGGCTACACCTTC.